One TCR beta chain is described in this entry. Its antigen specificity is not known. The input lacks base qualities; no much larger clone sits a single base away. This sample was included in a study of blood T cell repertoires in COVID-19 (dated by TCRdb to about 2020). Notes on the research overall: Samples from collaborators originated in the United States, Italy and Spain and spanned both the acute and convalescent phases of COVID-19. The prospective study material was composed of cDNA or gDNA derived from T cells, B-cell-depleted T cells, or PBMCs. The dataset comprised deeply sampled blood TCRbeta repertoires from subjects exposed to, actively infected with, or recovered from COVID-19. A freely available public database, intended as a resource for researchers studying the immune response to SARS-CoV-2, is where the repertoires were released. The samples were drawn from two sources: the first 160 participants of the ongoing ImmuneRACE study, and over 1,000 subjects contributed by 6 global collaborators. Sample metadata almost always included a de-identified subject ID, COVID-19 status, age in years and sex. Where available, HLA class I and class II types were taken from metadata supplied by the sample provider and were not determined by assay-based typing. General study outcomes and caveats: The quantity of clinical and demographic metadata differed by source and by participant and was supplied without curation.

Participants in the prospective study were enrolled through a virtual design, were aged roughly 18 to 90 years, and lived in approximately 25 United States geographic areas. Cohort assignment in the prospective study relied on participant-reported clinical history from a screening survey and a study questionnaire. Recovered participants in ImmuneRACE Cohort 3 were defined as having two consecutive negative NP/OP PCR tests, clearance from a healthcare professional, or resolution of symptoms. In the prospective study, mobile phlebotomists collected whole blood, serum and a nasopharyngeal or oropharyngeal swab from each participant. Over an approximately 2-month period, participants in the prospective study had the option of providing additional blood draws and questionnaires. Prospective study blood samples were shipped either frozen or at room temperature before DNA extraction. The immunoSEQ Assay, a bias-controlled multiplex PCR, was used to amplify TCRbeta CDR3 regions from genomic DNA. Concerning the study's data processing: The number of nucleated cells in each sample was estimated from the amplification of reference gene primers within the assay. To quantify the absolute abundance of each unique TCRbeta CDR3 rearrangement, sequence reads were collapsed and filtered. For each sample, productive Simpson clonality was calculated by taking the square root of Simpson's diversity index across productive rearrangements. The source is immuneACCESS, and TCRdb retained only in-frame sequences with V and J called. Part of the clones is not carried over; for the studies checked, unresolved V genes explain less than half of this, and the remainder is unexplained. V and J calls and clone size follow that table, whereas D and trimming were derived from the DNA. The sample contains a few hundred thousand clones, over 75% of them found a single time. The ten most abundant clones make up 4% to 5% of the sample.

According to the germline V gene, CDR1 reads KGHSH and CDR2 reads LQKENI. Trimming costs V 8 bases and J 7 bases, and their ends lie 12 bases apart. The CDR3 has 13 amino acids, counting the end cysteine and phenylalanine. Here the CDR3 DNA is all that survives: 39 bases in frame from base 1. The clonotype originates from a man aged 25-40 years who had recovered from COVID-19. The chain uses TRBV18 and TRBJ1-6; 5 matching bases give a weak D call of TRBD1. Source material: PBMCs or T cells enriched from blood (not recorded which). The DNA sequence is TGTGCCAGCGCCACGGGGGAGAATTCACCCCTCCACTTT. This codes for CASATGENSPLHF.